The text below deals with one T cell receptor beta chain. The entry originates in a study of blood T cell repertoires in COVID-19. Data came from immunoSEQ multiplex PCR; TCRdb stores just in-frame clones and leaves some out. The data show some 220,000 clones, with roughly 80% seen just once and more than 6% held by the top ten. The source is a woman aged 55-69 years with active or convalescent COVID-19. Specimen: peripheral blood.

Here the CDR3 DNA reads TGTGCCAGCACTAGCGTCCTCACCGGGGAGCTGTTTTTT. This encodes CASTSVLTGELFF. V gene TRBV12-3 or TRBV12-4 combines with J gene TRBJ2-2, with a weak D call TRBD2 (6 bases). The CDR3 has 13 amino acids. V was shortened by 7 bases and J by 4 bases, with 10 bases between the two germline ends.